These 10 T cell receptor beta chains came from one sample sequenced in a study of PD-1 blockade in classical Hodgkin lymphoma. TCRdb keeps only in-frame clones here, not all; method: immunoSEQ multiplex PCR. Found here are around 50,000 clones, about 75% of them singletons; the top ten hold about 12%. As for time point: cycle 4 day 1 (C4D1), after less than 7 weeks of nivolumab. Relapses following autologous stem cell transplantation were seen in all patients, with brentuximab vedotin exposure varying. This material consisted of peripheral blood mononuclear cells (PBMCs), taken before the fourth cycle of nivolumab. These receptor sequences come from a human donor with classical Hodgkin lymphoma.

In this sample, this clone turned up many times. V and J are TRBV28 and TRBJ2-7; D is undetermined. Germline loops: CDR1 MDHEN, CDR2 SYDVKM. V lost 2 bases and J 4 bases, leaving 9 bases between the germline ends. The CDR3 extends over 13 amino acids. The CDR3 loop is CASSLGIGYEQYF. Here the CDR3 DNA reads TGTGCCAGCAGTTTAGGTATTGGGTACGAGCAGTACTTC.

The rearrangement links TRBV19 to TRBJ1-1; D is ambiguous. Germline V CDR1 and CDR2: LNHDA, SQIVND (reference sequence). V lost 6 bases, J lost 1 base, and 15 bases lay in between. CDR3 size: 15 residues. The CDR3 nucleotides read TGTGCCAGTAGCCGCCTCTATACACGGAACACTGAAGCTTTCTTT. Its protein product is CASSRLYTRNTEAFF.

This clone is categorized as medium-sized (0.01 to 0.1%). One junction end disagrees with the germline gene, perhaps due to a read error. J is TRBJ2-1 and V is TRBV10-3; TRBD1 matches 9 bases. From germline, CDR1 is ENHRY and CDR2 SYGVKD. The length of the CDR3 is 15 residues. Here the CDR3 DNA reads TGTGCCATCAGTTACACAGGGGGCTCCAACAATGAGCAGTTCTTC. Translating it yields CAISYTGGSNNEQFF.

V gene TRBV4-1 combines with J gene TRBJ2-7; D gene ambiguous. Germline values: CDR1 MGHRA, CDR2 YSYEKL. The length of the CDR3 is 13 residues. V lost 1 base and J lost 2, with 6 bases in between. The CDR3 DNA is TGCGCCAGCAGCCAAGCGGCTGCCTACGAGCAGTACTTC. Translation gives CASSQAAAYEQYF.

The count of this clone is one. The chain uses TRBV2 and TRBJ2-6, with D hard to call. Trimming cost V 2 bases and J 0 bases, with 5 bases left between them. CDR3 length: 15 residues. Germline V gives CDR1 SNHLY, CDR2 FYNNEI. CDR3 nucleotides: TGTGCCAGCAGTGAATACGACTCTGGGGCCAACGTCCTGACTTTC. This encodes CASSEYDSGANVLTF.

The chain has TRBV30 and TRBJ2-2; 8 positions agree with TRBD2. This CDR3 is built from 15 residues. Per the germline V gene, CDR1 is GTSNPN and CDR2 is SVGIG (reference sequence). V was pared by 7 bases and J by 5 bases, with 12 bases of the junction left unmatched. The CDR3 nucleotides are TGTGCCTTACGGGGGGCGGGAGGCGGAACCGGGGAGCTGTTTTTT. Its translation is CALRGAGGGTGELFF.

The chain joins TRBV6-5 to TRBJ2-7; perhaps D is TRBD1 or TRBD2 (5 bases each). Trimming pared 5 bases from V and 4 bases from J, leaving 15 bases between. The CDR3 has 14 amino acids. CDR1 MNHEY and CDR2 SVGAGI come from the germline V gene. CDR3 bases: TGTGCCAGCAGTCAACTAGTGGGGGTGTACGAGCAGTACTTC. Its translation is CASSQLVGVYEQYF.

A word on this clone: This specimen includes other DNA sequences encoding the same CDR3. The chain couples TRBV5-1 to TRBJ2-5, with TRBD1 matching over 7 bases. The CDR3 totals 15 residues. The junction had 7 bases not matched to a gene; V was cut back by 3 bases and J by 2 bases. Per germline, CDR1 SGHRS and CDR2 YFSETQ. The CDR3: CASSSDRVGQETQYF. In nucleotides, the CDR3 is TGCGCCAGCAGCTCCGACAGGGTTGGGCAAGAGACCCAGTACTTC.

V gene TRBV2 combines with J gene TRBJ2-1; TRBD2 is a possible D gene (5 bases). The CDR3 covers 16 residues. Trimming removed 7 bases at V and 0 bases at J, with 16 bases between. The germline gives CDR1 SNHLY, CDR2 FYNNEI. The CDR3 reads CASKPQAESSYNEQFF. Written as DNA, the CDR3 is TGTGCCAGCAAGCCCCAAGCGGAGAGCTCCTACAATGAGCAGTTCTTC.

The chain carries TRBV13 and TRBJ2-1; the match to TRBD2 covers 9 bases. This CDR3 contains 17 residues. V lost 5 bases and J lost 3; bases outside the gene matches: 11. CDR1 is PRHDT, CDR2 FYEKMQ, per germline (reference sequence). CDR3 sequence (DNA): TGTGCCAGCAGCCCAGTCGTTAGCGGGAGATACTACAATGAGCAGTTCTTC. It yields the protein CASSPVVSGRYYNEQFF.